This section outlines one T cell receptor beta chain sequence together with its context. Trimming removed 0 bases at V and 2 bases at J, with 11 bases between. CDR1 is SGHKS, CDR2 YYEKEE, per germline (reference sequence). The CDR3 spans 15 residues. Using immunoSEQ multiplex PCR, the repertoire was profiled, and TCRdb retains in-frame clones only, with some absent. The sample consists of about 65,000 clones, roughly 84% of them appearing once. This sample stems from a study of OX40 agonist ivuxolimab in advanced cancers. Study-level information: Ivuxolimab, which is an agonistic anti-OX40 (CD134) antibody, was administered to the patients. While on treatment, patients had intravenous ivuxolimab at 0.01 to 10 mg/kg every 2 weeks. A male proportion of 70% to 90% was recorded, with mean age approximately 57 years and range about 23 to 90.

Sample: CD4+ or CD8+ T cells sorted from blood, taken in a trial of the OX40 agonist ivuxolimab. This TCR was sampled from an adult with an advanced solid tumor such as melanoma, head and neck, liver or kidney cancer. The V gene is TRBV5-5, the J gene TRBJ2-5; no clear D. The CDR3 loop reads CASSLVPNQQETQYF. CDR3 in DNA: TGTGCCAGCAGCTTGGTTCCGAATCAACAAGAGACCCAGTACTTC. The complete variable domain, with remaining parts taken from reference TRBV5-5 and TRBJ2-5, reads DAGVTQSPTHLIKTRGQQVTLRCSPISGHKSVSWYQQVLGQGPQFIFQYYEKEERGRGNFPDRFSARQFPNYSSELNVNALLLGDSALYLCASSLVPNQQETQYFGPGTRLLVL.